This T cell receptor (beta chain) was sequenced for a study of prognosis after radiotherapy for stage I lung cancer. Study findings and constraints: Reportedly, the usage of TRBV and TRBJ genes was not the same in patients with and without metastases.

Comments on this clonotype: Its cognate antigen is unknown.

Multiplex PCR in two rounds served to amplify TCR beta CDR3 from genomic DNA. Gene-specific primers for each TRBV and TRBJ gene drove first-round PCR. Each CDR3 protein is one row after TCRdb ran MiXCR on the multiplex PCR reads. This sample has roughly 30,000 distinct CDR3 sequences, with approximately 51% found just once. Germline V CDR1 and CDR2: LGHDT, YNNKEL (reference sequence). V dropped 1 base and J dropped 3 bases, with 18 bases sitting between them. This CDR3 is built from 17 residues. Source: PBMCs, taken before or after stereotactic body radiation therapy (not recorded which). The sequence derives from a donor aged 50 or older with non-small cell lung cancer. This chain connects TRBV3-1 to TRBJ1-2; D call uncertain. Here the CDR3 reads CASSQGSAQRLYYGYTF. In nucleotides, the CDR3 is TGTGCCAGCAGCCAAGGGTCAGCCCAGAGGTTATACTATGGCTACACCTTC.